A selection of T cell receptor beta chains follows, all from one sample in a study of T cell changes during pregnancy in multiple sclerosis. Measured with immunoSEQ multiplex PCR; TCRdb has only the in-frame clones, and not every one. The sample yields 60,000 or so clones, 80% to 95% seen once. The sample was peripheral blood, taken in the first trimester of pregnancy. Every receptor here comes from a female donor with multiple sclerosis, enrolled in a pregnancy study. CDR3s include the opening cysteine and the closing phenylalanine or tryptophan. Each record gives: J gene, D gene, clone size, V gene, CDR3 DNA, CDR3 protein. The D gene is left open where the match is weak. Some rows mark clone size as missing; the rest say once, few, many or name a class of expanded clone.

>TRBJ2-2|-|-|TRBV7-2
TGTGCCAGCAGCTTTTCCAGGGTGACCCCCGGGGAGCTGTTTTTT
CASSFSRVTPGELFF
>TRBJ1-1|-|-|TRBV5-8
TGTGCCAGCAGCGTCCGCGGGAAAACTGAAGCTTTCTTT
CASSVRGKTEAFF
>TRBJ2-7|-|-|TRBV6-1
TGTGCCAGCAGTGAAGGGGGGCACGGATCGGACGAGCAGTACTTC
CASSEGGHGSDEQYF
>TRBJ2-7|TRBD2|-|TRBV6-5
TGTGCCAGCAGCCCAACCACGGTAGCGGGGACTATCTTC
CASSPTTVAGTIF
>TRBJ2-1|TRBD2|-|TRBV9
TGTGCCAGCAGCCCTAGCGGGGGGGGGTTGAATGAGCAGTTCTTC
CASSPSGGGLNEQFF
>TRBJ2-3|TRBD1|-|TRBV19
TGTGCCACCACAGGACAGGGTTTCACAGATACGCAGTATTTT
CATTGQGFTDTQYF
>TRBJ2-7|TRBD1|few|TRBV27
TGTGCCAGCAGTTACCAGACAGGGCCCTACGAGCAGTACTTC
CASSYQTGPYEQYF
>TRBJ2-7|TRBD2|-|TRBV7-8
TGTGCCAGCAGCCCGGGGGGGCGATCCTACGAGCAGTACTTC
CASSPGGRSYEQYF
>TRBJ2-7|TRBD1|once|TRBV6-5
TGTGCCAGCAGTGGGACAGGGAACGTCTACGAGCAGTACTTC
CASSGTGNVYEQYF
>TRBJ2-3|-|-|TRBV2
TGTGCCAGCAGTGAGATGGCGGGGGCGAGGGGAGATACGCAGTATTTT
CASSEMAGARGDTQYF
>TRBJ1-2|TRBD1|once|TRBV5-8
TGTGCCAGCAGCAGAACAGGGGGTAATGGCTACACCTTC
CASSRTGGNGYTF
>TRBJ2-7|-|-|TRBV5-5
TGTGCCAGCAGCTCGGGACAAGCTAACTACGAGCAGTACTTC
CASSSGQANYEQYF
>TRBJ1-6|TRBD1|-|TRBV25-1
TGTGCCAGCAGTGAATTTTTCGGACAGGGGAATTCACCCCTCCACTTT
CASSEFFGQGNSPLHF
>TRBJ2-5|TRBD2|-|TRBV5-4
TGTGCCAGCAGAACGACTAGCGGGGGGGAGGAGACCCAGTACTTC
CASRTTSGGEETQYF
>TRBJ1-2|-|once|TRBV15
TGTGCCACCAGCAGAGGGGGGCCGGGCTACACCTTC
CATSRGGPGYTF
>TRBJ2-3|TRBD2|-|TRBV7-3
TGTGCCAGCAGCCCGATAGCGGGGGGCGGTCTAGATACGCAGTATTTT
CASSPIAGGGLDTQYF
>TRBJ2-5|TRBD1|-|TRBV7-9
TGTGCCAGCAGTCCGCCGGGACAGGGGACCCAAGAGACCCAGTACTTC
CASSPPGQGTQETQYF
>TRBJ1-2|-|-|TRBV2
TGTGCCTGGAAGGAGGACCCCCGGGGCTACACCTTC
CAWKEDPRGYTF
>TRBJ1-2|TRBD1|-|TRBV4-3
TGCGCCAGCAGCCAAACCGGGACAGGGGAGTCCAACTATGGCTACACCTTC
CASSQTGTGESNYGYTF
>TRBJ1-5|TRBD1|-|TRBV13
TGTGCCAGCAGCCTGGGACAGGGGCGGAATCAGCCCCAGCATTTT
CASSLGQGRNQPQHF
>TRBJ1-1|TRBD1|-|TRBV5-5
TGTGCCAGCAGTTTACAGGGGGCAACCAACCAAGCTTTCTTT
CASSLQGATNQAFF
>TRBJ2-3|TRBD2|-|TRBV7-2
TGTGCCAGCAGCCCGGGTTTAGGACTAGCGGATACAGATACGCAGTATTTT
CASSPGLGLADTDTQYF
>TRBJ1-1|-|-|TRBV11-2
TGTGCCAGCAGTTTCAGATTGAACACTGAAGCTTTCTTT
CASSFRLNTEAFF
>TRBJ2-5|TRBD2|-|TRBV19
TGTGCCAGTAGTACCTGGACTAGCGGGGGCAGAGAGACCCAGTACTTC
CASSTWTSGGRETQYF
>TRBJ1-5|-|-|TRBV18
TGTGCCAGCTCACCAACAGGGAATCAGCCCCAGCATTTT
CASSPTGNQPQHF
>TRBJ2-4|TRBD2|-|TRBV6-6
TGTGCCAGCGGAGGACTAGCGGGAGGAGCCAAAAACATTCAGTACTTC
CASGGLAGGAKNIQYF
>TRBJ1-1|-|once|TRBV5-1
TGCGCCAGCAGTGGGATGGGGGGTAATACTGAAGCTTTCTTT
CASSGMGGNTEAFF
>TRBJ1-6|-|-|TRBV30
TGTGCCTGTACAGATCTTTCTTCACCCCTCCACTTT
CACTDLSSPLHF